This T cell receptor beta chain derives from a study of shared clonotypes between healthy human individuals. In this sample, this clone turned up a few times. Antigen specificity is unknown. Findings of the study overall: Relative to their counterparts shared across all four donors, non-shared clonotypes exhibited diminished generation probabilities. In several donors, approximately 5% of naive CD4 clonotypes appeared in common. Larger richness was generally estimated for naive than memory subsets.

This CDR3 comprises 13 residues. The V gene's germline CDR1 is SGHAT and CDR2 FQNNGV. V was cut by 2 bases and J by 4 bases, with 5 bases left in between. Measured with immunoSEQ multiplex PCR; TCRdb has only the in-frame clones, and not every one. The data contain about 1 million clones, approximately 70% of them seen just once; the ten biggest clones take up roughly 1.5%. This chain joins TRBV11-2 and TRBJ1-4; no firm D call. Sequenced: memory CD4+ T cells sorted from blood. Subset here: CD45RA-negative fraction. The TCR sequence derives from a man between 18 and 29 years old in good health. CDR3 protein: CASSLRVNEKLFF. In nucleotides, the CDR3 is TGTGCCAGCAGCTTACGGGTTAATGAAAAACTGTTTTTT.